The 10 T cell receptor beta chains listed next were all sequenced from one sample in a study of tissue T cells after allogeneic stem cell transplantation. The protocol was immunoSEQ multiplex PCR, while the TCRdb copy is restricted to in-frame clones and leaves out a portion. The data contain tens of thousands of clones, roughly 92% of them singletons. Sequencing used blood, obtained before transplantation. Every receptor here comes from a woman between 35 and 70 years old who later had graft-versus-host disease after an allogeneic stem cell transplant.

J is TRBJ1-6 and V is TRBV12-3 or TRBV12-4, with D hard to call. Trimming took 6 bases from V and 10 from J, leaving 13 bases between them. CDR3 size: 13 residues. CDR3 nucleotides: TGTGCCAGCAGAGCTGGTACTGGATCACCCCTCCACTTT. Its translation: CASRAGTGSPLHF.

The J gene is TRBJ2-1, the V gene TRBV4-2, with 7 bases aligning to TRBD2. Germline values: CDR1 LGHNA, CDR2 YNFKEQ. J gave up 2 bases and V 4 bases, and 14 bases lay outside the gene matches. The CDR3 sequence is 18 residues long. DNA for the CDR3: TGTGCCAGCAGCCCCACGGCGGGAGCTAGGACCCCCTACAATGAGCAGTTCTTC. Protein product: CASSPTAGARTPYNEQFF.

V is TRBV11-2 and J is TRBJ2-1; 8 nucleotides agree with TRBD1. The CDR3 length is 15 residues. The germline V gene encodes CDR1 SGHAT and CDR2 FQNNGV. Trimming took 4 bases from V and 9 from J; bases not matched to a gene: 11. The CDR3 loop reads CASSSGMTGAAEQFF. The CDR3 DNA is TGTGCCAGCAGCTCCGGTATGACAGGGGCGGCTGAGCAGTTCTTC.

This chain joins TRBV7-2 and TRBJ1-5, with TRBD1 matching over 10 bases. CDR3 length: 14 amino acids. CDR1 and CDR2 from the germline V gene are SGHTA and FQGNSA. J was trimmed by 6 bases and V by 4 bases; bases with no gene match: 3. CDR3 in DNA: TGTGCCAGCAGCTCCGGACAGGGGGTTCAGCCCCAGCATTTT. Translating it yields CASSSGQGVQPQHF.

The chain has TRBV7-9 and TRBJ2-5; D not resolved. Looked up from germline, CDR1 is SEHNR and CDR2 is FQNEAQ (reference sequence). The V and J ends lost 1 base and 3 bases respectively, with 3 bases between them. The CDR3 is 12 amino acids. CDR3 loop: CASSLVKETQYF. The CDR3 DNA follows: TGTGCCAGCAGCTTAGTAAAAGAGACCCAGTACTTC. The full variable domain, in which reference TRBV7-9 and TRBJ2-5 provide the parts outside the CDR3, is DTGVSQNPRHKITKRGQNVTFRCDPISEHNRLYWYRQTLGQGPEFLTYFQNEAQLEKSRLLSDRFSAERPKGSFSTLEIQRTEQGDSAMYLCASSLVKETQYFGPGTRLLVL.

The genes are TRBV9 and TRBJ2-1; D is ambiguous. This CDR3 contains 16 residues. Looked up from germline, CDR1 is SGDLS and CDR2 is YYNGEE. The V end was cut by 2 bases, the J end by 0 bases, with 12 bases between. This chain's CDR3 is CASSVDARSSYNEQFF. The CDR3 nucleotides are TGTGCCAGCAGCGTGGACGCGAGGAGCTCCTACAATGAGCAGTTCTTC.

The rearrangement joins TRBV18 to TRBJ1-3, with 7 bases fitting TRBD1. Looked up from germline, CDR1 is KGHSH and CDR2 is LQKENI. This CDR3 spans 18 amino acids. V was pared by 4 bases and J by 2 bases, with 14 bases of the junction left unmatched. The CDR3 sequence: CASSHRDSYSRAGNTIYF. Written as DNA, the CDR3 is TGTGCCAGCTCACACCGGGACAGTTATTCAAGGGCTGGAAACACCATATATTTT.

The chain combines TRBV7-9 with TRBJ2-1; D uncertain. The V gene's germline CDR1 is SEHNR and CDR2 FQNEAQ (reference sequence). The CDR3 sequence is 11 residues long. Deletions cut 2 bases from V and 10 bases from J, with 6 bases between. The CDR3 nucleotides read TGTGCCAGCAGCTTATCGGTGGAGCAGTTCTTC. Translating gives CASSLSVEQFF.

The chain combines TRBV27 with TRBJ2-2; 10 nucleotides line up with TRBD2. CDR3 length equals 19 residues. Trimming at V came to 1 base and at J to 6 bases, leaving 14 bases not matched to a gene. Looked up from germline, CDR1 is MNHEY and CDR2 is SMNVEV (reference sequence). The CDR3 loop reads CASSLYGSGAGGLSGELFF. The CDR3 DNA sequence: TGTGCCAGCAGTTTATACGGCTCTGGAGCGGGAGGGTTGTCCGGGGAGCTGTTTTTT.

The rearrangement joins TRBV20-1 to TRBJ1-3, with D perhaps TRBD1 (5 bases). V was trimmed by 3 bases and J by 0 bases, leaving 9 bases between them. Germline CDR1 DFQATT, CDR2 SNEGSKA (reference sequence). The CDR3 runs 14 residues. In nucleotides, the CDR3 is TGCAGTGCTAGTTTGCAGGGCTCTGGAAACACCATATATTTT. Amino acid sequence: CSASLQGSGNTIYF.